This paragraph reports one T cell receptor beta chain. Its specific antigen is unknown. The input lacks base qualities; no much larger clone sits a single base away. The CDR3, from cysteine to phenylalanine, totals 14 residues. The only DNA kept is the CDR3, 42 bases in frame from the first base. The trim is 2 bases for V and 0 bases for J, with a gap of 11 bases between the germline ends. CDR1 and CDR2 (DFQATT, SNEGSKA) derive from the germline V gene (reference sequence). Receptor amplification or capture employed RT-PCR. For sequencing, a NextSeq 550 was employed. TCRdb redid the processing of the public reads, applying fastp at Q25 and MiXCR, and retained in-frame beta chains. Rows with one shared CDR3 protein collapse into an entry with the most common genes and DNA. The sample profile shows about 74,000 distinct CDR3 sequences; about a quarter of them were found once. Together, the top ten hold approximately 25% of the sample.

This record comes from a study of patients and donors after allogeneic stem cell transplantation (dated by TCRdb to 2018 to 2021). The V gene is TRBV20-1 and the J gene is TRBJ2-7; the D gene assignment is perhaps TRBD1 or TRBD2, with each matching 5 bases. Sequenced: blood, either unsorted or a sorted T cell fraction (not recorded which). The TCR was taken from a human donor who was either an allogeneic HSCT recipient or a stem cell or donor lymphocyte infusion donor (not recorded which). It is not recorded whose cells these are; they may come from a transplant donor. The CDR3 protein: CSARSSGTSYEQYF. The nucleotide sequence reads TGCAGTGCTAGATCCTCCGGGACCTCCTACGAGCAGTACTTC.